The T cell receptor beta chain described here comes from a study of CXCR4 blockade with PD-1 therapy in pancreatic cancer. General study points: Tumors were clonally expanded, mean around 0.14 versus 0.05 in healthy blood. Clone frequency correlated with its number of distinct nucleotide rearrangements.

Method: immunoSEQ multiplex PCR; TCRdb's copy keeps in-frame clones and lacks some. The table includes some 2,700 clones, approximately 37% detected once. This clone was counted a few times. Antigen: not known. Patients who provided the archived tumor blocks had not received neoadjuvant therapy before surgery. The junction had 8 bases not matched to a gene; V was cut back by 10 bases and J by 6 bases. This CDR3 comprises 13 residues. Germline V CDR1 and CDR2: MNHGY, SAAAGT. The specimen was tumor tissue. The chain uses TRBV6-8 and TRBJ2-7, with 11 nucleotides matching TRBD1. The sequence came from a human donor with pancreatic ductal adenocarcinoma. CDR3 in amino acids: CATGTGTGGEQYF. As DNA, the CDR3 is TGTGCCACCGGAACCGGGACAGGGGGCGAGCAGTACTTC.